The rows below give T cell receptor beta chains drawn from one sample of a study of cytomegalovirus exposure and HLA in healthy donors. Assay used: immunoSEQ multiplex PCR; TCRdb lists only in-frame clones, some missing. The sample holds around 160,000 clones, around 85% seen once. What was sequenced was PBMCs. The receptors shown here come from a man between 18 and 29 years old in good health and CMV-seropositive. Both conserved end residues are part of each CDR3. Fields, in order: V gene, clone size, J gene, D gene, CDR3 DNA, CDR3 protein. D genes are given only for firm matches. Clone size appears in some rows only: once, few, many, or a class for an expanded clone.

TRBV6-1,.,TRBJ2-3,TRBD2,TGTGCCACCAGGGGACTAGCGGGGGGCACAGATACGCAGTATTTT,CATRGLAGGTDTQYF
TRBV6-6,.,TRBJ2-1,.,TGTGCCAGCAGTTTCCCACAGAGGGGGATTGAGCAGTTCTTC,CASSFPQRGIEQFF
TRBV9,.,TRBJ2-1,TRBD2,TGTGCCAGCAGCGTAGGGTATAGCGGGGGGAATGAGCAGTTCTTC,CASSVGYSGGNEQFF
TRBV5-6,.,TRBJ2-1,TRBD2,TGTGCCAGCAGCCCCGTAGCGGGGGGGAGTTACAATGAGCAGTTCTTC,CASSPVAGGSYNEQFF
TRBV30,.,TRBJ2-3,.,TGTGCCTGGAGTCATCCGGGTTGGACAGATACGCAGTATTTT,CAWSHPGWTDTQYF
TRBV7-9,.,TRBJ2-7,.,TGTGCCAGCAGCTTTAGTACTCCTTACTACGAGCAGTACTTC,CASSFSTPYYEQYF
TRBV16,.,TRBJ1-2,TRBD1,TGTGCCAGCAGCCAGGACAGGGGAAGTCATGGCTACACCTTC,CASSQDRGSHGYTF
TRBV27,.,TRBJ2-7,.,TGTGCCAGCAGTTTAGGGGGCCTCTCCTACGAGCAGTACTTC,CASSLGGLSYEQYF
TRBV5-4,.,TRBJ1-5,.,TGTGCCAGCAGCTTGGACAGGGAACAGCCCCAGCATTTT,CASSLDREQPQHF
TRBV4-2,.,TRBJ2-7,TRBD2,TGTGCCAGCAGCGCTAGCGGGGGGGCGTCCGAATTCTACGAGCAGTACTTC,CASSASGGASEFYEQYF
TRBV5-6,.,TRBJ2-1,TRBD1,TGTGCCAGCAGCTTGGAAATTTTGTTAGGACAGGGAAAGAATGAGCAGTTCTTC,CASSLEILLGQGKNEQFF
TRBV19,.,TRBJ2-7,TRBD1,TGTGCCAGTAGTATCTCCGGGACAGGACCTTACGAGCAGTACTTC,CASSISGTGPYEQYF
TRBV5-1,few,TRBJ1-4,TRBD1,TGCGCCAGCAGCTTGGCCGGGACAGGGAAAGAAAAACTGTTTTTT,CASSLAGTGKEKLFF
TRBV10-1,.,TRBJ2-7,TRBD1,TGCGCCAGCAGTGAAAGCGCTAACAGGGGGGCCAACTACGAGCAGTACTTC,CASSESANRGANYEQYF
TRBV5-6,.,TRBJ2-3,.,TGTGCCAGCAGCCCAGGCTCCCCGGCAGATACGCAGTATTTT,CASSPGSPADTQYF
TRBV7-9,.,TRBJ2-3,.,TGTGCCAGCAGCCCCCAGGGATCACCGGATACGCAGTATTTT,CASSPQGSPDTQYF
TRBV30,.,TRBJ1-2,TRBD1,TGTGCCTGGAGTGTTCTGGGACAGATAAGGGGAGGCTACACCTTC,CAWSVLGQIRGGYTF